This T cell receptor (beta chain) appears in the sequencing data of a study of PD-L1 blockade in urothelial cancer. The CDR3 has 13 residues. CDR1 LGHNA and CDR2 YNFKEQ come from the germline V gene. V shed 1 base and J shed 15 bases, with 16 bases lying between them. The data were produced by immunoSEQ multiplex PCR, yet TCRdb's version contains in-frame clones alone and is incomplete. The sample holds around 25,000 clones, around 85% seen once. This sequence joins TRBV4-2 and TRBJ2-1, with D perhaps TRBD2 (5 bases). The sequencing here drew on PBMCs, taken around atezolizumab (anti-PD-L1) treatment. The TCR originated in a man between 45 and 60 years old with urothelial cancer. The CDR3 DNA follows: TGTGCCAGCAGCCAAGGAGTCGGGGAGAATCCGTTCTTC. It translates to CASSQGVGENPFF.